The 26 T cell receptor beta chains given below trace back to one sample, sequenced in a study of cytomegalovirus exposure and HLA in healthy donors. PCR involved 60 Vbeta and 13 Jbeta primers. TCRdb's table, derived via immunoSEQ multiplex PCR, lists solely in-frame clones and lacks some. The table records roughly 230,000 clones, roughly 91% of them present only once. The sequenced sample was PBMCs. These receptors were obtained from a girl aged 2 to 10 in good health and CMV-seronegative.

Remarks on this clone: At one boundary the junction diverges from the germline segment, which might be a read error. This rearrangement joins TRBV7-9 to TRBJ1-5; D unresolved. Germline V CDR1 and CDR2: SEHNR, FQNEAQ (reference sequence). The length of the CDR3 is 15 residues. The CDR3 sequence: CSSSSHTLSNQPQHF. The CDR3 DNA sequence: TGTTCCAGCAGCTCCCACACCCTCAGCAATCAGCCCCAGCATTTT. The full variable domain, in which reference TRBV7-9 and TRBJ1-5 provide the parts outside the CDR3, is DTGVSQNPRHKITKRGQNVTFRCDPISEHNRLYWYRQTLGQGPEFLTYFQNEAQLEKSRLLSDRFSAERPKGSFSTLEIQRTEQGDSAMYLCSSSSHTLSNQPQHFGDGTRLSIL.

The sample holds one count of this clone. This chain links TRBV5-6 with TRBJ2-7; 9 bases agree with TRBD1. The CDR3 loop spans 16 amino acids. Germline CDR1 SGHDT, CDR2 YYEEEE. Losses at the gene ends were 0 bases for V and 1 base for J; bases not matched to a gene: 5. The CDR3 reads CASSLDRGRLSYEQYF. The CDR3 coding sequence is TGTGCCAGCAGCTTGGACAGGGGGCGATTATCCTACGAGCAGTACTTC.

The V gene is TRBV30, the J gene TRBJ1-6; TRBD1 agrees at 7 bases. The CDR3 totals 14 residues. Trimming removed 0 bases from V and 8 bases from J; junction bases left unmatched: 4. Germline-derived CDR1 and CDR2 are GTSNPN and SVGIG (reference sequence). CDR3 sequence: CAWSVQGGHSPLHF. The CDR3 DNA sequence: TGTGCCTGGAGTGTACAAGGGGGCCATTCACCCCTCCACTTT. The entire variable domain, with the rest obtained from reference TRBV30 and TRBJ1-6, is as follows: SQTIHQWPATLVQPVGSPLSLECTVEGTSNPNLYWYRQAAGRGLQLLFYSVGIGQISSEVPQNLSASRPQDRQFILSSKKLLLSDSGFYLCAWSVQGGHSPLHFGNGTRLTVT.

The genes are TRBV14 and TRBJ2-1, with D possibly TRBD1 on 5 matching bases. The V gene lost 1 base and the J gene lost 6 bases, with 10 bases spanning the gap. The germline V gene encodes CDR1 SGHDN and CDR2 FVKESK. The CDR3 has 14 residues. The CDR3, as DNA: TGTGCCAGCAGCCAAGCCAGGGCTCGCAATGAGCAGTTCTTC. Amino acids: CASSQARARNEQFF.

In its sample, this clone was seen once. V is TRBV18 and J is TRBJ1-1; 8 bases line up with TRBD1. Germline V gives CDR1 KGHSH, CDR2 LQKENI. With V trimmed by 3 bases and J by 4 bases, 10 bases remained unmatched. The CDR3 runs to 16 residues. The CDR3 sequence is CASSPLDREGSTEAFF. The DNA for the CDR3 is TGTGCCAGCTCACCCTTGGACAGGGAAGGGAGCACTGAAGCTTTCTTT. The whole variable domain, filled in from reference TRBV18 and TRBJ1-1, reads NAGVMQNPRHLVRRRGQEARLRCSPMKGHSHVYWYRQLPEEGLKFMVYLQKENIIDESGMPKERFSAEFPKEGPSILRIQQVVRGDSAAYFCASSPLDREGSTEAFFGQGTRLTVV.

The V call is TRBV28, the J call TRBJ2-2, with 8 bases lining up with TRBD1. The CDR3 runs 21 residues. V lost 4 bases, J lost 5 bases, and 24 bases stayed unmatched. CDR1 is MDHEN and CDR2 is SYDVKM in the germline V gene. CDR3 residues: CASSSVTTSFRGPSETGELFF. In DNA form, the CDR3 reads TGTGCCAGCAGTTCGGTAACAACTTCGTTCAGGGGGCCGTCTGAAACCGGGGAGCTGTTTTTT.

The V call is TRBV14, the J call TRBJ2-3, with D tentatively TRBD2 (6 bases). The CDR3 totals 15 residues. The germline CDR1 and CDR2 sequences are SGHDN and FVKESK. Trimming took 0 bases from V and 3 from J, leaving 10 bases between them. CDR3 DNA sequence: TGTGCCAGCAGCCAAGAAGCGGGCGGGACAGATACGCAGTATTTT. This gives the protein CASSQEAGGTDTQYF.

As to this clone: At the DNA level, this CDR3 is encoded by other sequences in the same sample as well. The chain has TRBV27 and TRBJ2-7, with 8 bases matching TRBD2. Germline values: CDR1 MNHEY, CDR2 SMNVEV (reference sequence). V lost 2 bases, J lost 4 bases, and 1 base stayed unmatched. This CDR3 is 13 amino acids long. The CDR3: CASSLPGGYEQYF. The CDR3 region has the DNA TGTGCCAGCAGTTTACCGGGAGGGTACGAGCAGTACTTC.

V and J are TRBV15 and TRBJ2-3; TRBD2 agrees at 9 bases. Germline-derived CDR1 and CDR2 are LNHNV and YYDKDF (reference sequence). This CDR3 has 15 amino acids. J gave up 2 bases and V 8 bases, and 8 bases lay outside the gene matches. The CDR3 nucleotides are TGTGCCACCCGAGGGTTAGCGGGAGCCACAGATACGCAGTATTTT. Translated, it gives CATRGLAGATDTQYF.

This clone was seen only a few times. The V and J genes are TRBV2 and TRBJ1-2, with TRBD1 matching over 7 bases. This CDR3 has 14 residues. With V trimmed by 8 bases and J by 5 bases, 11 bases remained unmatched. From germline, CDR1 is SNHLY and CDR2 FYNNEI. CDR3 sequence: CASADREVLYGYTF. CDR3 DNA: TGTGCCAGCGCCGACAGGGAGGTTCTTTATGGCTACACCTTC.

The count of this clone is one. The chain carries TRBV6-5 and TRBJ1-5, with D unclear. V gave up 2 bases and J gave up 6 bases, with 8 bases separating them. Germline-derived CDR1 and CDR2 are MNHEY and SVGAGI. The CDR3 loop spans 13 amino acids. The CDR3, as DNA: TGTGCCAGCAGTTACGTCGGAGGTCAGCCCCAGCATTTT. This codes for CASSYVGGQPQHF.

This rearrangement joins TRBV6-1 to TRBJ2-2; tentatively, D is TRBD2 (6 bases). The V end was cut by 7 bases, the J end by 7 bases, with 7 bases between. CDR1 MNHNS and CDR2 SASEGT come from the germline V gene. The CDR3 contains 11 residues. This CDR3 reads CASIGGGELFF. The CDR3 region has the DNA TGTGCCAGCATCGGGGGCGGGGAGCTGTTTTTT.

The J gene is TRBJ1-1, the V gene TRBV19, with D possibly matching TRBD1 (5 bases). Trimming stripped 3 bases from V and 2 bases from J, with 10 bases between. The CDR3 runs to 14 residues. Germline values: CDR1 LNHDA, CDR2 SQIVND (reference sequence). The CDR3 loop is CASSIIQGNTEAFF. In DNA, the CDR3 is TGTGCCAGTAGTATTATCCAGGGAAACACTGAAGCTTTCTTT.

This rearrangement joins TRBV5-4 to TRBJ1-5; perhaps TRBD1 as D (5 bases). This CDR3 region has 14 residues. V gave up 4 bases and J gave up 4 bases, with 12 bases separating them. Germline V CDR1 and CDR2: SGHNT, YYREEE (reference sequence). The DNA of the CDR3 is TGTGCCAGCAGCCCGGAGGGGCGAAATCAGCCCCAGCATTTT. Protein product: CASSPEGRNQPQHF.

The chain is built from TRBV5-6 and TRBJ2-7; possible D gene TRBD2, 6 bases. Germline lookup yields CDR1 SGHDT and CDR2 YYEEEE. V shed 0 bases and J shed 2 bases, with 12 bases lying between them. The CDR3 contains 15 residues. The chain's CDR3 is CASSLAGTATYEQYF. The CDR3 DNA reads as TGTGCCAGCAGCTTGGCCGGGACTGCAACCTACGAGCAGTACTTC.

This clone was seen a few times. The CDR3 loop reads CASSLTRDGRNEQYF. The CDR3 DNA reads as TGTGCCAGCAGCTTAACCCGGGACGGGAGAAACGAGCAGTACTTC. J is TRBJ2-7 and V is TRBV7-3; possible D gene TRBD2, 6 bases. The V end was cut by 0 bases, the J end by 5 bases, with 14 bases between. This CDR3 region has 15 residues. Germline values: CDR1 SGHTA, CDR2 FQGTGA.

This clone appeared a few times. The V call is TRBV29-1, the J call TRBJ1-1; perhaps TRBD1 as D (5 bases). The CDR3 loop spans 14 amino acids. The germline V and J ends were trimmed by 6 bases and 2 bases, with 16 bases remaining between them. Germline values: CDR1 SQVTM, CDR2 ANQGSEA. The CDR3 bases are TGCAGCGTGGTTCGCGACAGTCTAAACACTGAAGCTTTCTTT. Translating it yields CSVVRDSLNTEAFF.

The table lists this clone with a count of one. The chain is built from TRBV5-8 and TRBJ1-2; unclear D gene. The CDR3 runs to 13 residues. The V end was cut by 2 bases, the J end by 7 bases, with 12 bases between. In germline, CDR1 is SGHTS, CDR2 YDEGEE. CDR3 in amino acids: CASSLHVEGGYTF. CDR3 nucleotide sequence: TGTGCCAGCAGCTTACATGTCGAGGGTGGCTACACCTTC.

The chain links TRBV29-1 to TRBJ2-5; 8 bases map to TRBD2. The germline gives CDR1 SQVTM, CDR2 ANQGSEA. V shed 6 bases, J shed 2 bases, and the junction held 8 bases outside the gene matches. CDR3 length: 14 residues. As DNA, the CDR3 is TGCAGCGTCGGGGGGGACATCTTACAAGAGACCCAGTACTTC. Translating it yields CSVGGDILQETQYF.

V is TRBV5-1 and J is TRBJ2-7; TRBD2 is a possible D gene (6 bases). This CDR3 has 14 amino acids. Trimming took 1 base from V and 3 from J, leaving 11 bases between them. CDR1 SGHRS and CDR2 YFSETQ come from the germline V gene. DNA for the CDR3: TGCGCCAGCAGCTTGACGGGAGATTTCTACGAGCAGTACTTC. Its protein is CASSLTGDFYEQYF.

The chain uses TRBV10-3 and TRBJ2-1; D gene unclear. CDR1 and CDR2 (germline): ENHRY, SYGVKD. CDR3 size: 13 residues. The germline V and J ends were trimmed by 2 bases and 6 bases, with 8 bases remaining between them. The CDR3 sequence is CAISEPPSNEQFF. The DNA of the CDR3 is TGTGCCATCAGTGAGCCCCCTTCCAATGAGCAGTTCTTC.

The V and J genes are TRBV20-1 and TRBJ1-5; D gene ambiguous. Germline V gene lookup returns CDR1 DFQATT and CDR2 SNEGSKA (reference sequence). The CDR3 has 11 residues. Trimming stripped 6 bases from V and 2 bases from J, with 5 bases between. This CDR3 reads CSAAGNQPQHF. CDR3 coding DNA: TGCAGTGCGGCGGGCAATCAGCCCCAGCATTTT.

V gene TRBV5-6 combines with J gene TRBJ1-1; 10 bases are a match to TRBD1. V trimming: 3 bases; J trimming: 3 bases; junction bases outside the gene matches: 8. The CDR3 length is 16 residues. Looked up from germline, CDR1 is SGHDT and CDR2 is YYEEEE. CDR3 sequence: CASSWGQGTSDTEAFF. As DNA, the CDR3 is TGTGCCAGCAGCTGGGGACAGGGGACCAGCGACACTGAAGCTTTCTTT.

The V and J genes are TRBV9 and TRBJ2-5; TRBD1 is a possible D gene (6 bases). V lost 0 bases to trimming and J lost 3 bases, with 9 bases between them. The CDR3 has 14 residues. Germline V gene lookup returns CDR1 SGDLS and CDR2 YYNGEE. The CDR3 nucleotides are TGTGCCAGCAGCGTAGGGACAGCTAAAGAGACCCAGTACTTC. Translation gives CASSVGTAKETQYF.

The V and J genes are TRBV15 and TRBJ2-7; 7 bases are a match to TRBD2. The CDR3 sequence is 20 residues long. Looked up from germline, CDR1 is LNHNV and CDR2 is YYDKDF (reference sequence). V shed 0 bases, J shed 1 base, and the junction held 18 bases outside the gene matches. The CDR3 DNA is TGTGCCACCAGCAGAGATACGGGAAAGCGGGGAGTTGGGGCTTCCTACGAGCAGTACTTC. Protein sequence: CATSRDTGKRGVGASYEQYF.

The chain uses TRBV4-2 and TRBJ1-1; 10 nucleotides line up with TRBD1. The trim removed 0 bases at V and 5 bases at J, leaving 3 bases unmatched. Per germline, CDR1 LGHNA and CDR2 YNFKEQ. The CDR3 covers 15 residues. DNA for the CDR3: TGTGCCAGCAGCCAAGATCTGGGACAGGGGACTGAAGCTTTCTTT. It encodes CASSQDLGQGTEAFF.